Below, 5 T cell receptor beta chains from the same sample are listed, as sequenced in a study of T cell responses to AZD1222 COVID-19 vaccine. TCRdb's copy holds only in-frame clones and misses some; the assay was immunoSEQ multiplex PCR. Seen here are 150,000 to 200,000 clones, just under 95% observed once, and the top ten hold 1.3% to 1.5%. Sequenced material: peripheral blood, taken on day 0 of AZD1222 vaccination. The receptors come from an adult in good health.

The genes are TRBV19 and TRBJ1-1; weak D call: TRBD1 (5 bases). The V end lost 0 bases, the J end lost 5 bases, and 10 bases lay between the germline ends. CDR3 size: 14 residues. Germline-derived CDR1 and CDR2 are LNHDA and SQIVND (reference sequence). CDR3 sequence: CASSIDRGWTEAFF. The CDR3 DNA follows: TGTGCCAGTAGTATAGATAGGGGATGGACTGAAGCTTTCTTT. Based on the CDR3 plus reference TRBV19 and TRBJ1-1, the full variable domain is DGGITQSPKYLFRKEGQNVTLSCEQNLNHDAMYWYRQDPGQGLRLIYYSQIVNDFQKGDIAEGYSVSREKKESFPLTVTSAQKNPTAFYLCASSIDRGWTEAFFGQGTRLTVV.

This clone was detected only a few times. The rearrangement links TRBV4-2 to TRBJ2-2; D might be TRBD2 (6 bases). Trimming removed 0 bases at V and 4 bases at J, with 12 bases between. The germline CDR1 and CDR2 sequences are LGHNA and YNFKEQ. The CDR3 runs 16 residues. CDR3 sequence (DNA): TGTGCCAGCAGCCAAGAGGGGGGAACGGGCACCGGGGAGCTGTTTTTT. Translated, it gives CASSQEGGTGTGELFF.

The rearrangement joins TRBV19 to TRBJ1-5; 8 bases are shared with TRBD1. This CDR3 is 13 amino acids long. The germline V gene has CDR1 LNHDA and CDR2 SQIVND (reference sequence). J was trimmed by 7 bases and V by 6 bases; bases with no gene match: 5. CDR3 nucleotide sequence: TGTGCCAGTAGAGGACAGGGACGCCAGCCCCAGCATTTT. This gives the protein CASRGQGRQPQHF.

The chain recombines TRBV5-4 with TRBJ2-7, with 8 bases that match TRBD1. Germline V gene sequence: CDR1 SGHNT, CDR2 YYREEE (reference sequence). CDR3 length: 15 residues. The V gene end was trimmed by 0 bases and the J gene end by 2 bases; junction bases not matched to a gene: 4. CDR3 DNA: TGTGCCAGCAGCTTGGCGGGACAGGACCCCTACGAGCAGTACTTC. As protein: CASSLAGQDPYEQYF.

The chain has TRBV28 and TRBJ1-4, with 9 bases aligning to TRBD1. The CDR3 sequence is 16 residues long. V trimming: 5 bases; J trimming: 3 bases; junction bases outside the gene matches: 7. Germline CDR1 is MDHEN and CDR2 is SYDVKM. Here the CDR3 reads CASSTGTGKSNEKLFF. The DNA of the CDR3 is TGTGCCAGCAGTACCGGGACAGGGAAGTCTAATGAAAAACTGTTTTTT.